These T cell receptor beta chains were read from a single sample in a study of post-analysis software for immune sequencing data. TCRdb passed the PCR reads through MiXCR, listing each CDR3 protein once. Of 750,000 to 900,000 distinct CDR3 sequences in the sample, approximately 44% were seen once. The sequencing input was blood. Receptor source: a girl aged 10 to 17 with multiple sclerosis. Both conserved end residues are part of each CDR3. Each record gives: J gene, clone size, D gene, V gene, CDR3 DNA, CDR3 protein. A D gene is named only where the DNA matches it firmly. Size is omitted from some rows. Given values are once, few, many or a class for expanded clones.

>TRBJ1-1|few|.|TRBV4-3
TGCGCCAGCAGCCAAGAACGCGGGTCCACTGAAGCTTTCTTT
CASSQERGSTEAFF
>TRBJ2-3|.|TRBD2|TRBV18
TGTGCCAGCTCACTCCCTATAGCGGGATTCTTAAGAAGCACAGATACGCAGTATTTT
CASSLPIAGFLRSTDTQYF
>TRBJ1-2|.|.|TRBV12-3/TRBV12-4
TGTGCCAGCAGTTTTATAGGACCGCAGGACTATGGTTACACCTTC
CASSFIGPQDYGYTF
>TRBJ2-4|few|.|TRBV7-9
TGTGCCAGCAGCTCAGACATGTTTTATGACATTCAGTACTTC
CASSSDMFYDIQYF
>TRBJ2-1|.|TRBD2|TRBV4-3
TGCGCCAGCAGCCAAGCTAGCAGAAGCCCCAAGGTAGGCGGGAGGCTCTACAATGAGCAGTTCTTC
CASSQASRSPKVGGRLYNEQFF
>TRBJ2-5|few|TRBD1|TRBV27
TGTGCCAGCAGTTTCCGGACAGGGGGGGAGACCCAGTACTTC
CASSFRTGGETQYF
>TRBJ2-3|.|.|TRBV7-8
TGTGCCAGCAGCTTAGGTCTACCTCGGGATACGCAGTATTTT
CASSLGLPRDTQYF
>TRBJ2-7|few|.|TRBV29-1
TGCAGCGTGCGACAGGACGCCTACGAGCAGTACTTC
CSVRQDAYEQYF
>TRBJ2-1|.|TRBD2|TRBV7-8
TGTGCCAGCAGCCGTAGCGGGAGGGAGGCCTACAATGAGCAGTTCTTC
CASSRSGREAYNEQFF
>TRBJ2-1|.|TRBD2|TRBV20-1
TGCAGTGCTAGGGGCATGAAGGGGAGCGGGGACTCCAATGAGCAGTTCTTC
CSARGMKGSGDSNEQFF
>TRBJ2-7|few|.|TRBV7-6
TGTGCCAGCAGCATAACGGGTGACAGACCCTACGAGCAGTACTTC
CASSITGDRPYEQYF
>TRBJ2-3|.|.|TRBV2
TGTGCCAGCAGTGAGAGATCCGGGTCCACAGATACGCAGTATTTT
CASSERSGSTDTQYF
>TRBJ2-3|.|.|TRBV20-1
TGCAGTGCTAGGCTCAGGGGAATCACAGATACGCAGTATTTT
CSARLRGITDTQYF
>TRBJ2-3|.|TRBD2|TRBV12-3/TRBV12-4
TGTGCCAGCAGTTTGGGACTAGCGGGAAGAGATACGCAGTATTTT
CASSLGLAGRDTQYF
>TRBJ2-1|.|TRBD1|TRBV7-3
TGTGCCAGCAGCGTTACAGGGGCCCTTAGCTCCTACAATGAGCAGTTCTTC
CASSVTGALSSYNEQFF
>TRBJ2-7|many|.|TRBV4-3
TGCGCCAGCAGCCAAGAGTCCAGGGGCGCCTACGAGCAGTACTTC
CASSQESRGAYEQYF
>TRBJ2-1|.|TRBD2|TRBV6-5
TGTGCCAGCAGTTACTCGCTAGCGGGAGAGCAGTTCTTC
CASSYSLAGEQFF
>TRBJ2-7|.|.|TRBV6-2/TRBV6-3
TGTGCCAGCAGTTACGGGGCTAACGGGAATATCTACGAGCAGTACTTC
CASSYGANGNIYEQYF
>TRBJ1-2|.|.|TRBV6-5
TGTGCCAGCAGATCTACAGGGTTTAATGGCTACACCTTC
CASRSTGFNGYTF
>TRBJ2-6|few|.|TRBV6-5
TGTGCCAGCAGTCTCGAGGGGCTTGGGGCCAACGTCCTGACTTTC
CASSLEGLGANVLTF
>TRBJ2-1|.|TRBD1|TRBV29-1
TGCAGCGTCGGGACAGGGGATGAGCAGTTCTTC
CSVGTGDEQFF
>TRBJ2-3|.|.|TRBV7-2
TGTGCCAGCAGCTTAGATATTTTCGGAGATACGCAGTATTTT
CASSLDIFGDTQYF
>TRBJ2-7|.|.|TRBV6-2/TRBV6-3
TGTGCCAGCAGCAACGAGGCCCGGAACGAGCAGTACTTC
CASSNEARNEQYF
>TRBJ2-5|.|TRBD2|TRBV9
TGTGCCAGCAGCGTTTGGGGAGGGGATCAAGAGACCCAGTACTTC
CASSVWGGDQETQYF
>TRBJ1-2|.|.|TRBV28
TGTGCCACCAGAGACAGATTTAACTATGGCTACACCTTC
CATRDRFNYGYTF
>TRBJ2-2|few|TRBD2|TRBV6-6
TGTGCCAGCAGTTACTTGGGACTAACCGGGGAGCTGTTTTTT
CASSYLGLTGELFF
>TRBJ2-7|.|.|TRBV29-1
TGCAGCGTGGGACGGGAGCTCTACGAGCAGTACTTC
CSVGRELYEQYF
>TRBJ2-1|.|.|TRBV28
TGTGCCAGCAGCCCCCCACTAACAGAGAGCGGAGAACTCTACAATGAGCAGTTCTTC
CASSPPLTESGELYNEQFF
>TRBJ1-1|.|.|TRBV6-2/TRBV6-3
TGTACCAGCAGTTACCGCGGGACACCTAACACTGAAGCTTTCTTT
CTSSYRGTPNTEAFF
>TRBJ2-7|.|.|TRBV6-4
TGTGCCGGCAGTGAGCGGGCAGGTGGGGCCTACGAGCAGTACTTC
CAGSERAGGAYEQYF
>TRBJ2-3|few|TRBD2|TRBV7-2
TGTGCCAGCAGCTTAAGGACTAGCGTTACAGATACGCAGTATTTT
CASSLRTSVTDTQYF
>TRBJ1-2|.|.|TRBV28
TGTGCCACCGACTACCGCTATGGCTACACCTTC
CATDYRYGYTF
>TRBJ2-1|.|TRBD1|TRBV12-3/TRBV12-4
TGTGCCAGCAGTTTCGGGACAGAGTACAATGAGCAGTTCTTC
CASSFGTEYNEQFF
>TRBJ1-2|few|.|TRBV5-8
TGTGCCAGCAGCTTGGGCGGGACGGATGGCTACACCTTC
CASSLGGTDGYTF
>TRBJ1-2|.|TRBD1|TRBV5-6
TGTGCCAGCAGCTTGGTCGGCAGGGGGAACTATGGCTACACCTTC
CASSLVGRGNYGYTF
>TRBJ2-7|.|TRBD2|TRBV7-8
TGTGCCAGCAGCCCCCGTGTTGGGAGGGGTGCCACGGAGCAGTACTTC
CASSPRVGRGATEQYF
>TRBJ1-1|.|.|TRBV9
TGTGCCAGCAGCGCCGGACAGTTGAACACTGAAGCTTTCTTT
CASSAGQLNTEAFF
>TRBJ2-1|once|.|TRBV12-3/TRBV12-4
TGTGCCAGCAGTTCCGCATCCGTTGAGCAGTTCTTC
CASSSASVEQFF
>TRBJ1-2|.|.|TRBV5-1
TGCGCCAGCAGCTTTGCGACCGGGACAAGGGAGAGACTATCCTATGGCTACACCTTC
CASSFATGTRERLSYGYTF
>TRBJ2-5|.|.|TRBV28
TGTGCCAGCACCCCTCTGAATCCGTCGGGGGTGGAGACCCAGTACTTC
CASTPLNPSGVETQYF
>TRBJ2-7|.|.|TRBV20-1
TGCAGTGCTAGAGATGGTCGACAGGCTTCCTACGAGCAGTACTTC
CSARDGRQASYEQYF
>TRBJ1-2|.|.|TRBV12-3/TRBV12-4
TGTGCCAGCAGGGCAGGGTATCGCTACACCTTC
CASRAGYRYTF
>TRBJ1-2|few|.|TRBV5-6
TGTGCCAGCAGCTTGCCGAGGGCCGCCCTCTATGGCTACACCTTC
CASSLPRAALYGYTF
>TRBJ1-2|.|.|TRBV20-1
TGCAGTGCTACCGGCGGACGGACGTCCTATGGCTACACCTTC
CSATGGRTSYGYTF
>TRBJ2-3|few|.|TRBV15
TGTGCCACCAGCACGGTCTTCACAGATACGCAGTATTTT
CATSTVFTDTQYF
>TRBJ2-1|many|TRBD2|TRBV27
TGTGCCAGTAGTAGCGGGAGCTCCTACAATGAGCAGTTCTTC
CASSSGSSYNEQFF
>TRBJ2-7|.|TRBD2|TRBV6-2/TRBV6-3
TGTGCCAGCAGTTCTGGACTAGCGGGAGACAATGAGCAGTACTTC
CASSSGLAGDNEQYF
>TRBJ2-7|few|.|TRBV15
TGTGCCACCAGCAGAGAAATAGGGCTCCTCTCCTACGAGCAGTACTTC
CATSREIGLLSYEQYF
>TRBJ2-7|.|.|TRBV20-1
TGCAGTGCTCAACAAGGGGCCGCCTACGAGCAGTACTTC
CSAQQGAAYEQYF